These 13 T cell receptor beta chains originate from one sample sequenced in a study of shared clonotypes between healthy human individuals. Assay used: immunoSEQ multiplex PCR; TCRdb lists only in-frame clones, some missing. The table records about 1.5 million clones, over 95% of them present only once. Sequencing used naive CD4+ T cells sorted from blood. Subset: CD45RA+ positively selected. Every receptor here comes from a man aged 25-45 years in good health.

This clone was detected only a few times. Other DNA sequences of this sample code for an identical CDR3. This chain links TRBV5-1 with TRBJ2-1; TRBD2 aligns across 11 bases. The length of the CDR3 is 15 residues. CDR1 and CDR2 from the germline V gene are SGHRS and YFSETQ. V was clipped by 3 bases and J by 3 bases; unmatched bases: 2. The CDR3 is CASSWGLADYNEQFF. CDR3 DNA: TGCGCCAGCAGCTGGGGACTAGCGGACTACAATGAGCAGTTCTTC.

The chain combines TRBV28 with TRBJ2-3; 7 bases are shared with TRBD2. V lost 3 bases to trimming and J lost 4 bases; unmatched junction nucleotides: 7. Germline CDR1 and CDR2: MDHEN and SYDVKM. The length of the CDR3 is 15 residues. CDR3 DNA sequence: TGTGCCAGCAGTTTCGGCGGGAGTGGGTCAGATACGCAGTATTTT. Protein: CASSFGGSGSDTQYF.

The rearrangement uses TRBV2 and TRBJ2-7; maybe TRBD2 (5 bases). V shed 4 bases and J shed 6 bases, with 13 bases lying between them. The CDR3 consists of 13 residues. Germline V gene lookup returns CDR1 SNHLY and CDR2 FYNNEI. CDR3 protein: CASSVGRTSEQYF. The CDR3 nucleotides are TGTGCCAGCAGTGTGGGTCGGACTTCCGAGCAGTACTTC.

The rearrangement links TRBV7-2 to TRBJ2-5; D is unresolved. With the DNA end fitting TRBJ2-7 better, the J assignment may be wrong. This CDR3 region has 11 residues. Germline-derived CDR1 and CDR2 are SGHTA and FQGNSA. The DNA for the CDR3 is TGTGCCAGCAGCTCCCACCACGAGCAGTACTTC. This codes for CASSSHHEQYF.

The J gene is TRBJ1-2, the V gene TRBV25-1, with 8 bases lining up with TRBD1. The germline V gene encodes CDR1 MGHDK and CDR2 SYGVNS. V lost 3 bases and J lost 1; bases outside the gene matches: 4. The CDR3 runs 15 residues. As DNA, the CDR3 is TGTGCCAGCAGTGATCAGACAGGGGTTAACTATGGCTACACCTTC. Translation: CASSDQTGVNYGYTF.

The chain joins TRBV6-5 to TRBJ2-3; D possibly corresponds to TRBD2 (5 bases). Germline CDR1 MNHEY, CDR2 SVGAGI. This CDR3 is 15 amino acids long. Between the trimmed V and J ends, which lost 7 bases and 1 base, there was a span of 15 bases. The CDR3 DNA reads TGTGCCAGCACCCCCCTCGCGGGCCGCACAGATACGCAGTATTTT. Protein: CASTPLAGRTDTQYF.

The chain is built from TRBV6-1 and TRBJ2-3; 7 bases line up with TRBD1. The germline gives CDR1 MNHNS, CDR2 SASEGT. Trimming at V came to 3 bases and at J to 1 base, leaving 7 bases not matched to a gene. This CDR3 contains 16 residues. This CDR3 reads CASSETQGYGTDTQYF. The CDR3 DNA sequence: TGTGCCAGCAGTGAGACACAGGGGTACGGCACAGATACGCAGTATTTT.

The chain joins TRBV27 to TRBJ1-4; TRBD1 matches at 7 bases. The germline gives CDR1 MNHEY, CDR2 SMNVEV (reference sequence). Trimming removed 3 bases from V and 10 bases from J; junction bases left unmatched: 2. This CDR3 has 12 amino acids. For the CDR3, the DNA is TGTGCCAGCAGTTTCAGGGGGGGAAAACTGTTTTTT. The encoded protein is CASSFRGGKLFF.

The chain combines TRBV27 with TRBJ2-2; perhaps TRBD1 as D (6 bases). V gave up 8 bases and J gave up 0 bases, with 22 bases separating them. The CDR3 runs to 18 residues. Germline-derived CDR1 and CDR2 are MNHEY and SMNVEV (reference sequence). CDR3 loop: CASGYSPSGAPNTGELFF. In nucleotides, the CDR3 is TGTGCCAGCGGCTACTCACCCTCAGGGGCCCCGAACACCGGGGAGCTGTTTTTT.

This clone came up a few times. This chain's CDR3 is CASSPPPYNEQFF. The CDR3 DNA sequence: TGTGCCAGCAGCCCCCCGCCCTACAATGAGCAGTTCTTC. The gene calls are TRBV11-2 and TRBJ2-1; no clear D. Per germline, CDR1 SGHAT and CDR2 FQNNGV. CDR3 size: 13 residues. Trimming cost V 5 bases and J 2 bases, with 7 bases left between them.

This clone was recorded only once. CDR3 nucleotide sequence: TGTGCCATCACATGGGGGACCGGGGAGCTGTTTTTT. Translated, it gives CAITWGTGELFF. The chain carries TRBV10-3 and TRBJ2-2, with D perhaps matching TRBD1 or TRBD2 (5 bases each). The CDR3 extends over 12 amino acids. Germline V gene data show CDR1 as ENHRY and CDR2 as SYGVKD. V lost 7 bases and J 5 bases, leaving 8 bases between the germline ends.

This sequence joins TRBV2 and TRBJ1-1, with TRBD1 matching over 10 bases. Trimming cost V 6 bases and J 1 base; bases outside gene matches: 2. There are 14 residues in the CDR3. The germline V gene has CDR1 SNHLY and CDR2 FYNNEI. CDR3 loop: CASRGDRGNTEAFF. In DNA form, the CDR3 reads TGTGCCAGCAGGGGGGACAGGGGGAACACTGAAGCTTTCTTT.

This chain links TRBV11-2 with TRBJ2-7; 10 bases are shared with TRBD1. This CDR3 has 17 residues. V trimming: 5 bases; J trimming: 5 bases; junction bases outside the gene matches: 15. Germline lookup yields CDR1 SGHAT and CDR2 FQNNGV. CDR3 DNA: TGTGCCAGCAGCGTTAGGTCACCGGGACAGGGGAAGAACGAGCAGTACTTC. This encodes CASSVRSPGQGKNEQYF. Looking up the rest from reference TRBV11-2 and TRBJ2-7 gives the full variable domain: EAGVAQSPRYKIIEKRQSVAFWCNPISGHATLYWYQQILGQGPKLLIQFQNNGVVDDSQLPKDRFSAERLKGVDSTLKIQPAKLEDSAVYLCASSVRSPGQGKNEQYFGPGTRLTVT.